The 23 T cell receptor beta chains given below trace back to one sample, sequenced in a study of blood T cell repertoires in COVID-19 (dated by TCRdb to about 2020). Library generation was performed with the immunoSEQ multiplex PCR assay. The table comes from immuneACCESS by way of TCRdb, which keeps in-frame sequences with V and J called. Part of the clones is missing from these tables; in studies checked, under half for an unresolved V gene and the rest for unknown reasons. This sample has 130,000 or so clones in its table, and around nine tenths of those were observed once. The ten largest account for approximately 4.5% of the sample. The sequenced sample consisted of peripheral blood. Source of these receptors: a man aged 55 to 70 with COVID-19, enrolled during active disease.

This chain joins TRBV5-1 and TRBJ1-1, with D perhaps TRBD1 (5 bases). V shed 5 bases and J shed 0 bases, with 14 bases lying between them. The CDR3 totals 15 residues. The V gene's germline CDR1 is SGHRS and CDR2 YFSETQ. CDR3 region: CASSRDSPMNTEAFF. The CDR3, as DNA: TGCGCCAGCAGTAGGGACTCTCCCATGAACACTGAAGCTTTCTTT.

This chain's CDR3 is CASSAGGRNSPLHF. The CDR3 coding sequence is TGTGCCAGCAGCGCCGGGGGGCGGAATTCACCCCTCCACTTT. This chain links TRBV28 with TRBJ1-6; perhaps TRBD1 as D (6 bases). This CDR3 is 14 amino acids long. Germline V gene sequence: CDR1 MDHEN, CDR2 SYDVKM. V lost 6 bases, J lost 7 bases, and 13 bases lay in between.

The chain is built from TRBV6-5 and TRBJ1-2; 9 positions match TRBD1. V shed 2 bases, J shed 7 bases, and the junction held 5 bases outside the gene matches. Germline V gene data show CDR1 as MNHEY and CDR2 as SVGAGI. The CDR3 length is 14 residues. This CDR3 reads CASSYQTGGSGYTF. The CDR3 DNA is TGTGCCAGCAGTTACCAAACAGGGGGCAGTGGCTACACCTTC.

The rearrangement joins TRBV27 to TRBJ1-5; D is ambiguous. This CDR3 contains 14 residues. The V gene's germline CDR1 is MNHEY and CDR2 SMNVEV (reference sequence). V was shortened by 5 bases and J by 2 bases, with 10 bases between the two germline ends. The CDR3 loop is CASSNRVGNQPQHF. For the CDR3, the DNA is TGTGCCAGCAGTAACCGCGTGGGCAATCAGCCCCAGCATTTT.

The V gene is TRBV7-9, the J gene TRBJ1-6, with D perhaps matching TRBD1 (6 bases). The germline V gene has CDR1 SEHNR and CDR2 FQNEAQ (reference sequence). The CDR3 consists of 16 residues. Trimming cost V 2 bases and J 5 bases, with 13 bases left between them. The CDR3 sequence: CASSLPGDLDNSPLHF. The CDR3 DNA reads TGTGCCAGCAGCTTACCAGGGGATCTTGATAATTCACCCCTCCACTTT.

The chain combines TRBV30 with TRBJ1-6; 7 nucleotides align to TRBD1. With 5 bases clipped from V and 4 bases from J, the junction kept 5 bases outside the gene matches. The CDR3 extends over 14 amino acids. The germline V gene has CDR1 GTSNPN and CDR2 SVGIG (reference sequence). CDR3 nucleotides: TGTGCCTGGGACAGGGACGGTTATAATTCACCCCTCCACTTT. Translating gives CAWDRDGYNSPLHF. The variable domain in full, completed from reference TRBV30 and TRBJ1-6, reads SQTIHQWPATLVQPVGSPLSLECTVEGTSNPNLYWYRQAAGRGLQLLFYSVGIGQISSEVPQNLSASRPQDRQFILSSKKLLLSDSGFYLCAWDRDGYNSPLHFGNGTRLTVT.

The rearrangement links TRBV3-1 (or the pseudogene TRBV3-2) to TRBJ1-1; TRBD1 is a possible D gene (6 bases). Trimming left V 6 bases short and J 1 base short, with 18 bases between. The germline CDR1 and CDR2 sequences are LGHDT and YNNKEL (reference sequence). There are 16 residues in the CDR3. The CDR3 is CASSQTPRTANTEAFF. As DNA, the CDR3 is TGTGCCAGCAGTCAAACCCCGAGGACAGCGAACACTGAAGCTTTCTTT.

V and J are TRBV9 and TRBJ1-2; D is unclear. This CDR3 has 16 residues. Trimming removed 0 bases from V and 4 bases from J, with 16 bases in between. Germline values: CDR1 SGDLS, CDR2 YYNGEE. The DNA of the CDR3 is TGTGCCAGCAGCGTAGCCCCCTTAGGAGGGTCCTATGGCTACACCTTC. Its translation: CASSVAPLGGSYGYTF.

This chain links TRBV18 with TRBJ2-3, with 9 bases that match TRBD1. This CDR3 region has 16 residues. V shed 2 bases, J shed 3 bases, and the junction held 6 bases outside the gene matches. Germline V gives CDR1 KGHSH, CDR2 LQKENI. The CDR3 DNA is TGTGCCAGCTCACCAAGGGACAGGGTGTCGACAGATACGCAGTATTTT. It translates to CASSPRDRVSTDTQYF.

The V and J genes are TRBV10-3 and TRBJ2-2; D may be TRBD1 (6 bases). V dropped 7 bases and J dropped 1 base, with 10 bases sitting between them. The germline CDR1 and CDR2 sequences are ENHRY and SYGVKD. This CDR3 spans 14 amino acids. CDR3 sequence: CAITRDKNTGELFF. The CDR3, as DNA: TGTGCCATCACCAGGGACAAGAACACCGGGGAGCTGTTTTTT.

CDR3 DNA: TGTGCCTGGAGTGGGGGTGGGGGGACCTCTGAAGCTTTCTTT. Residues: CAWSGGGGTSEAFF. The chain carries TRBV30 and TRBJ1-1; possibly TRBD1 for D (5 bases). V lost 1 base and J 6 bases, leaving 15 bases between the germline ends. The CDR3 has 14 amino acids. Germline lookup yields CDR1 GTSNPN and CDR2 SVGIG (reference sequence).

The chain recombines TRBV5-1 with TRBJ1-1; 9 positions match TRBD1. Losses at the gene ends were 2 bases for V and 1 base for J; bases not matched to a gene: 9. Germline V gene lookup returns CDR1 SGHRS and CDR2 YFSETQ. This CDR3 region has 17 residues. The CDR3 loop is CASSFRGQGVGNTEAFF. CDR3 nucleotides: TGCGCCAGCAGCTTTAGGGGACAGGGCGTAGGGAACACTGAAGCTTTCTTT. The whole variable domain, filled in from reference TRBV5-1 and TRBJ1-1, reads KAGVTQTPRYLIKTRGQQVTLSCSPISGHRSVSWYQQTPGQGLQFLFEYFSETQRNKGNFPGRFSGRQFSNSRSEMNVSTLELGDSALYLCASSFRGQGVGNTEAFFGQGTRLTVV.

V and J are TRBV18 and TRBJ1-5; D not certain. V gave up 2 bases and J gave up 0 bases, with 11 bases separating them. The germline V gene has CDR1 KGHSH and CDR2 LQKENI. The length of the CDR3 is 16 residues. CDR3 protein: CASSPGQFYSNQPQHF. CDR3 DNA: TGTGCCAGCTCACCAGGGCAATTTTATAGCAATCAGCCCCAGCATTTT.

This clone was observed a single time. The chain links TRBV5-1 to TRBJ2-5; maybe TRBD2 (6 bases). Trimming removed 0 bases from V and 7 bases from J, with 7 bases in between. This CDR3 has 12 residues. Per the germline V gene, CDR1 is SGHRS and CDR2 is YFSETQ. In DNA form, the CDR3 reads TGCGCCAGCAGCTTGGCCGGGGGGACCCAGTACTTC. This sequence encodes CASSLAGGTQYF.

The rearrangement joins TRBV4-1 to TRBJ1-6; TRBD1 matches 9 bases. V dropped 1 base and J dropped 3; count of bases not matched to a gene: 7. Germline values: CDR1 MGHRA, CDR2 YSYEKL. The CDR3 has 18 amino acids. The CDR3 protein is CASSQGNRGLHYNSPLHF. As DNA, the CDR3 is TGCGCCAGCAGCCAAGGAAACAGGGGGCTCCACTATAATTCACCCCTCCACTTT.

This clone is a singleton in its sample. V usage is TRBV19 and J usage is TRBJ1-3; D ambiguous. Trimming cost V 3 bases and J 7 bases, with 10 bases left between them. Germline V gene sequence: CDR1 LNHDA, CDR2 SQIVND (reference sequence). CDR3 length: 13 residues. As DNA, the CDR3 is TGTGCCAGTAGTATGGGGTCGGGGAACACCATATATTTT. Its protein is CASSMGSGNTIYF. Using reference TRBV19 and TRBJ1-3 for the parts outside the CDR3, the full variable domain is DGGITQSPKYLFRKEGQNVTLSCEQNLNHDAMYWYRQDPGQGLRLIYYSQIVNDFQKGDIAEGYSVSREKKESFPLTVTSAQKNPTAFYLCASSMGSGNTIYFGEGSWLTVV.

CDR3 sequence reads: CASSPGENYGYTF. The CDR3 DNA reads as TGCGCCAGCTCCCCGGGGGAAAACTATGGCTACACCTTC. The chain uses TRBV10-2 and TRBJ1-2; tentatively, D is TRBD1 (5 bases). The CDR3 totals 13 residues. Looked up from germline, CDR1 is WSHSY and CDR2 is SAAADI. Deletions cut 8 bases from V and 2 bases from J, with 12 bases between.

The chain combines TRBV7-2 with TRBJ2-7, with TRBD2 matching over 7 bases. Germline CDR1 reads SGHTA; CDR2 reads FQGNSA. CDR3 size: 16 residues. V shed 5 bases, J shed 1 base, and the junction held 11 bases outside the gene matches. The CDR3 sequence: CASSRNDPAGSYEQYF. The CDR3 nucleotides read TGTGCCAGCAGCAGAAACGACCCAGCGGGGTCCTACGAGCAGTACTTC.

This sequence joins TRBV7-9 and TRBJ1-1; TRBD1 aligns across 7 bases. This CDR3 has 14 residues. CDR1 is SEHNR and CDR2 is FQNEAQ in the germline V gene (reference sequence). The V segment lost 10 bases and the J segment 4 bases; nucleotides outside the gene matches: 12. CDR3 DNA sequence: TGTGCCACCCATCCCGGACAGGCGGGCACTGAAGCTTTCTTT. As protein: CATHPGQAGTEAFF.

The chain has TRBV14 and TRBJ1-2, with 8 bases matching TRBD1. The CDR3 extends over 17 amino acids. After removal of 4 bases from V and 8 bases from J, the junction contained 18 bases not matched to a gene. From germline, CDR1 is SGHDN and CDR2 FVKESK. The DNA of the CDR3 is TGTGCCAGCAGCCGAGAAGGTGGGCTGCAGGGGGCGCGGGGCTACACCTTC. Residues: CASSREGGLQGARGYTF. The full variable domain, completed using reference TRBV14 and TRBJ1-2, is EAGVTQFPSHSVIEKGQTVTLRCDPISGHDNLYWYRRVMGKEIKFLLHFVKESKQDESGMPNNRFLAERTGGTYSTLKVQPAELEDSGVYFCASSREGGLQGARGYTFGSGTRLTVV.

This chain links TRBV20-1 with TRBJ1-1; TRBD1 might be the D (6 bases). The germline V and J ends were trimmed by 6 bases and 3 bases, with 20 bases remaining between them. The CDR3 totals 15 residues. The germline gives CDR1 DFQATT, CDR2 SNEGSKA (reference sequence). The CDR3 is CSASRGALSHTEAFF. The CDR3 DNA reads TGCAGTGCCAGTCGGGGGGCGCTTTCGCACACTGAAGCTTTCTTT.

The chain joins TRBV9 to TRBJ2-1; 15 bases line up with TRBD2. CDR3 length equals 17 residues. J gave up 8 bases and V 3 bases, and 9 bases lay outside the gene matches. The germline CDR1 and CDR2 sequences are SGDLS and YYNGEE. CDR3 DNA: TGTGCCAGCAGCGCAGGACTAGCGGGGGGGCTAAACGATGAGCAGTTCTTC. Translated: CASSAGLAGGLNDEQFF.

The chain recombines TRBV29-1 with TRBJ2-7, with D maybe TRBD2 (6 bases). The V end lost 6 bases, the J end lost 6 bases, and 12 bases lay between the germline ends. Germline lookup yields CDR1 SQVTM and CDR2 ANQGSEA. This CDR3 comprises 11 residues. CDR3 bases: TGCAGCGTCGGGGGAGGCTCCGAGCAGTACTTC. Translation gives CSVGGGSEQYF.